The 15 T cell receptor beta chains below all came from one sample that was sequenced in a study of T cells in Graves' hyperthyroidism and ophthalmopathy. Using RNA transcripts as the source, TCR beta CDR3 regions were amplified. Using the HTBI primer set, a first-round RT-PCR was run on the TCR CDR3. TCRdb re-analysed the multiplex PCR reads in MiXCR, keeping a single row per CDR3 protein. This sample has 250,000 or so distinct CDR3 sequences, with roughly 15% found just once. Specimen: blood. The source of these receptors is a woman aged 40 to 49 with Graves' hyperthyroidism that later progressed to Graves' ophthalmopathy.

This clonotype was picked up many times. CDR3: CASSREAGNTGELFF. The CDR3 DNA reads as TGTGCCAGCAGCAGGGAGGCGGGGAACACCGGGGAGCTGTTTTTT. The V gene is TRBV2, the J gene TRBJ2-2; D possibly corresponds to TRBD2 (6 bases). This CDR3 contains 15 residues. V lost 6 bases and J lost 1, with 12 bases in between. In germline, CDR1 is SNHLY, CDR2 FYNNEI.

CDR3 coding DNA: TGTGCCAGCAGTATCGGGTTCGGAGAGGGAAACATTCAGTACTTC. Its protein product is CASSIGFGEGNIQYF. The chain couples TRBV6-1 to TRBJ2-4, with D maybe TRBD2 (5 bases). Between the trimmed V and J ends, which lost 5 bases and 6 bases, there was a span of 17 bases. The germline V gene encodes CDR1 MNHNS and CDR2 SASEGT. CDR3 size: 15 residues.

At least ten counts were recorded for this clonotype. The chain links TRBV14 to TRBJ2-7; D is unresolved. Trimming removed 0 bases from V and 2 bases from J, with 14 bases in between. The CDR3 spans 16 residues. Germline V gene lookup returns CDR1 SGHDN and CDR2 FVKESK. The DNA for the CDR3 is TGTGCCAGCAGCCAAGAGGCTCAGAGTAAGACCTACGAGCAGTACTTC. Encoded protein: CASSQEAQSKTYEQYF.

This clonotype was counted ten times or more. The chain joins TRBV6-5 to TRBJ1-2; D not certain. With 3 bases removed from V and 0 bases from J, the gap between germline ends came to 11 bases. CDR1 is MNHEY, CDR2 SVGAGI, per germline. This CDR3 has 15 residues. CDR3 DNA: TGTGCCAGCAGTTATGGGCCGGAAACTAACTATGGCTACACCTTC. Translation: CASSYGPETNYGYTF.

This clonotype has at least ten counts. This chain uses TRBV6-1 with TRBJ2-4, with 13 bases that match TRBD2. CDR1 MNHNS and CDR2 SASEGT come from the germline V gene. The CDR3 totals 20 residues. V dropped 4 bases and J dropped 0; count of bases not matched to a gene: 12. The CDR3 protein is CASSGRWTSGSPVAKNIQYF. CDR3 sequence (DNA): TGTGCCAGCAGTGGAAGGTGGACTAGCGGGAGCCCGGTAGCCAAAAACATTCAGTACTTC.

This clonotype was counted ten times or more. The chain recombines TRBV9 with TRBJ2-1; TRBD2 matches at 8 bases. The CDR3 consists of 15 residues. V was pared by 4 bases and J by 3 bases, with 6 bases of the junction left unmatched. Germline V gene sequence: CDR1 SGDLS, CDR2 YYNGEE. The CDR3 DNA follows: TGTGCCAGCAGCTCGAGCGGGAGTATCTACAATGAGCAGTTCTTC. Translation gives CASSSSGSIYNEQFF.

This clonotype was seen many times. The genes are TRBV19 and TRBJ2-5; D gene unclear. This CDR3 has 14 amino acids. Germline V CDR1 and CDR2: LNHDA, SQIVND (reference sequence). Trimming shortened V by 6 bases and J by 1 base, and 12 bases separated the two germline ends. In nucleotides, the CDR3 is TGTGCCAGTAGGGGAACATTCACCCAAGAGACCCAGTACTTC. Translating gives CASRGTFTQETQYF.

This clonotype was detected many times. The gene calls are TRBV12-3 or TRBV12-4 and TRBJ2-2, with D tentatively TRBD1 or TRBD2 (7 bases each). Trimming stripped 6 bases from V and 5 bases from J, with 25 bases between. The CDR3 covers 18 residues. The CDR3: CASSPTPTTGRDTGELFF. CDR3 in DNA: TGTGCCAGCAGCCCAACCCCGACGACAGGGAGGGATACCGGGGAGCTGTTTTTT.

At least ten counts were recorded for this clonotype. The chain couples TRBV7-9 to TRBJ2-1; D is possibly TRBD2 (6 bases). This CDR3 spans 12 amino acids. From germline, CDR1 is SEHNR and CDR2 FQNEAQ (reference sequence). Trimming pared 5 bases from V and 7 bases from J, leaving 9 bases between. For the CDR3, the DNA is TGTGCCAGCAGCGGGGGGAGGAATGAGCAGTTCTTC. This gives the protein CASSGGRNEQFF.

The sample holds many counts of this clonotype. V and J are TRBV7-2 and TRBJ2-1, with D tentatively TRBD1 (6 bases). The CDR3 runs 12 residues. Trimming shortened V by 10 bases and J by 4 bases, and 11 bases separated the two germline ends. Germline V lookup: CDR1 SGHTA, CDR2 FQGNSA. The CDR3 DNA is TGTGCCACCAGGGGTGGTTACAATGAGCAGTTCTTC. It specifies CATRGGYNEQFF.

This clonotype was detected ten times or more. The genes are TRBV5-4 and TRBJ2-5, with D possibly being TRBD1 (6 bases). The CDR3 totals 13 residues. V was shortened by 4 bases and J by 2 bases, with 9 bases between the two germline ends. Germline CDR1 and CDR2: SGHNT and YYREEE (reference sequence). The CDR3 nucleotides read TGTGCCAGCAGCGTACAGGGTCAAGAGACCCAGTACTTC. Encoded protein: CASSVQGQETQYF.

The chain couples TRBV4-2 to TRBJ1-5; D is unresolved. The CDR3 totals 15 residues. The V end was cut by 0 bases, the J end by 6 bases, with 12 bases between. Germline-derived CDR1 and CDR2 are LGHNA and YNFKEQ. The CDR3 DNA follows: TGTGCCAGCAGCCAAGAGGCGGGCAGTGTTCAGCCCCAGCATTTT. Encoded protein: CASSQEAGSVQPQHF.

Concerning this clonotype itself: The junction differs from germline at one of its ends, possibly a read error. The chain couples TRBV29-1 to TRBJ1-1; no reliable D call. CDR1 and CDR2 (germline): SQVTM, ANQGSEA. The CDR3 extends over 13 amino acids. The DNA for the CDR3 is TGCAGCGTGGTACAGTCTTCCCACACTGAAGCTTCCTTT. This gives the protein CSVVQSSHTEASF.

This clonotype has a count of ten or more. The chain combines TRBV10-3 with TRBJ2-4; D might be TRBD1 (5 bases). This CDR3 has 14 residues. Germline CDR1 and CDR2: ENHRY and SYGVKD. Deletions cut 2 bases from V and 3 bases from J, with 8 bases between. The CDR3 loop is CAISETGDKNIQYF. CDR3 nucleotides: TGTGCCATCAGTGAGACAGGCGACAAAAACATTCAGTACTTC.

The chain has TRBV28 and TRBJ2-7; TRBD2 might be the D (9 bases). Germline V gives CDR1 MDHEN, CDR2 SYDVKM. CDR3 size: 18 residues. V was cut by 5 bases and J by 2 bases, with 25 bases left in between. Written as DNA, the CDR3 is TGTGCCAGCAGTCCTTTAGGGGACAGGAGGACTAGCGCCTACGAGCAGTACTTC. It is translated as CASSPLGDRRTSAYEQYF. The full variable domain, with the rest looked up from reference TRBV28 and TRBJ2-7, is DVKVTQSSRYLVKRTGEKVFLECVQDMDHENMFWYRQDPGLGLRLIYFSYDVKMKEKGDIPEGYSVSREKKERFSLILESASTNQTSMYLCASSPLGDRRTSAYEQYFGPGTRLTVT.